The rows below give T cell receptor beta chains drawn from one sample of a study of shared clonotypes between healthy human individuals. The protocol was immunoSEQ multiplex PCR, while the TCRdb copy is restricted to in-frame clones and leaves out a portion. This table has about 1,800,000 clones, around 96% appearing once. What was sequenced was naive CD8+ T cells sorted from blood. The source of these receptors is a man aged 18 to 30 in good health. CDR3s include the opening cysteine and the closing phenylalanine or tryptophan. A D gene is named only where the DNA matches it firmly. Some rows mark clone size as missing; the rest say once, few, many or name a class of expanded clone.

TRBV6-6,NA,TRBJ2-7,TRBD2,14,CASSGTSGGREQYF,TGTGCCAGCAGTGGGACTAGCGGGGGGCGGGAGCAGTACTTC
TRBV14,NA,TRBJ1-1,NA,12,CASSEAVAEAFF,TGTGCCAGCAGTGAGGCAGTAGCTGAAGCTTTCTTT
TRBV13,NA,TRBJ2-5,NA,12,CASSAGGETQYF,TGTGCCAGCAGCGCAGGCGGAGAGACCCAGTACTTC
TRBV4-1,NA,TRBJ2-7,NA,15,CASSPQDTVTYEQYF,TGCGCCAGCAGCCCCCAAGACACTGTAACCTACGAGCAGTACTTC
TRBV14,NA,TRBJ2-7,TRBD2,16,CASSHSVAGGIYEQYF,TGTGCCAGCAGCCACAGTGTTGCGGGAGGGATATACGAGCAGTACTTC
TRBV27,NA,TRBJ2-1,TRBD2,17,CASSLEQPASGVNEQFF,TGTGCCAGCAGTTTAGAGCAACCCGCTAGCGGGGTTAATGAGCAGTTCTTC
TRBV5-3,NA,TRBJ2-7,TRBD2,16,CARSLTSGGAEDEQYF,TGTGCCAGAAGCTTGACTAGCGGGGGGGCCGAGGACGAGCAGTACTTC
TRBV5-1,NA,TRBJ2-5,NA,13,CASSDDNQETQYF,TGCGCCAGCAGCGACGACAACCAAGAGACCCAGTACTTC
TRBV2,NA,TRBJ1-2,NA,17,CASSGGGRGPLNYGYTF,TGTGCCAGCAGTGGAGGGGGAAGGGGACCCCTTAACTATGGCTACACCTTC
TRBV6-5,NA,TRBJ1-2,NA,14,CASSYSPEDYGYTF,TGTGCCAGCAGTTACTCCCCTGAAGACTATGGCTACACCTTC
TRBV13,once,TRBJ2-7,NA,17,CASSQEVSGQFSYEQYF,TGTGCCAGCAGCCAGGAGGTATCTGGACAGTTCTCCTACGAGCAGTACTTC
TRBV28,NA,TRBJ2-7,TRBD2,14,CASSFERGIYEQYF,TGTGCCAGCAGTTTTGAGCGGGGAATCTACGAGCAGTACTTC
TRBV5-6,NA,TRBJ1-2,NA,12,CASSSESYGYTF,TGTGCCAGCAGCTCGGAGTCCTATGGCTACACCTTC
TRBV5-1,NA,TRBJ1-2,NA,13,CASSFGSDYGYTF,TGCGCCAGCAGCTTTGGCAGCGACTATGGCTACACCTTC
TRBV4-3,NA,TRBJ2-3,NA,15,CASSQEGDWLNTQYF,TGCGCCAGCAGCCAAGAGGGGGACTGGCTAAATACGCAGTATTTT
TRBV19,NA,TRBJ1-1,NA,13,CASSRTVNTEAFF,TGTGCCAGTAGTAGGACAGTGAACACTGAAGCTTTCTTT
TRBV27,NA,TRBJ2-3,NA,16,CASSRFQGISTDTQYF,TGTGCCAGCAGTCGGTTCCAGGGTATCAGCACAGATACGCAGTATTTT
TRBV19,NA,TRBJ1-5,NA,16,CASSIPRFEGGQPQHF,TGTGCCAGTAGTATCCCTCGCTTCGAGGGGGGTCAGCCCCAGCATTTT
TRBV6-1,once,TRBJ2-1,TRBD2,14,CASIKRGSYNEQFF,TGTGCCAGCATTAAGCGGGGGTCCTACAATGAGCAGTTCTTC
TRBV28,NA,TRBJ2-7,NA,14,CASSEVGEGYEQYF,TGTGCCAGCAGTGAGGTCGGAGAGGGCTACGAGCAGTACTTC
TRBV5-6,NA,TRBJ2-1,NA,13,CASSLGTPNEQFF,TGTGCCAGCAGCTTGGGGACTCCAAATGAGCAGTTCTTC
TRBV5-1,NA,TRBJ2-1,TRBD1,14,CASSVHRDRTEQFF,TGCGCCAGCAGCGTGCACCGGGACAGGACTGAGCAGTTCTTC
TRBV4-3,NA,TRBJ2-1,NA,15,CASSQWRAPDNEQFF,TGCGCCAGCAGCCAATGGAGGGCCCCAGACAATGAGCAGTTCTTC
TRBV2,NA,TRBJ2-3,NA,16,CASSEARALGTDTQYF,TGTGCCAGCAGTGAGGCACGGGCCCTGGGAACAGATACGCAGTATTTT
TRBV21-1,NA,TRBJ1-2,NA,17,CASSPQEWGYYNYGYTF,TGTGCCAGCAGCCCCCAAGAGTGGGGGTACTATAACTATGGCTACACCTTC
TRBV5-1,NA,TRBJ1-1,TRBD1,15,CASSPDGTAYTEAFF,TGCGCCAGCAGCCCGGACGGGACAGCGTATACTGAAGCTTTCTTT
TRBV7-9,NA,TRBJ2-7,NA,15,CASSPASGLTYEQYF,TGTGCCAGCAGCCCCGCAAGTGGGCTTACCTACGAGCAGTACTTC
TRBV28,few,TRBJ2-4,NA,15,CASSNDRGAKNIQYF,TGTGCCAGCAGTAACGACAGAGGTGCCAAAAACATTCAGTACTTC
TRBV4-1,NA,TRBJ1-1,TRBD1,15,CASSQGQLMNTEAFF,TGCGCCAGCAGCCAGGGACAGCTAATGAACACTGAAGCTTTCTTT
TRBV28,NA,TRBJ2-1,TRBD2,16,CASAPLAGAGGNEQFF,TGTGCCAGCGCCCCCCTAGCGGGGGCCGGAGGCAATGAGCAGTTCTTC
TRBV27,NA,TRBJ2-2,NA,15,CASSWVGRGTGELFF,TGTGCCAGCAGTTGGGTCGGGCGGGGCACCGGGGAGCTGTTTTTT
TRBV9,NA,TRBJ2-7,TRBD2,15,CASSVASGGPYEQYF,TGTGCCAGCAGCGTTGCTAGCGGGGGCCCCTACGAGCAGTACTTC